This T cell receptor (beta chain) stems from a study of metastatic and nonmetastatic thyroid tumors. Study summary: Patients with malignant and benign thyroid disease provided blood and tumor or nodule tissue, whose repertoires were compared.

By frequency in the sample, this clone is medium-sized. Each patient came to thyroid surgery without any prior treatment (of any kind). The CDR3 length is 15 residues. Per the germline V gene, CDR1 is DFQATT and CDR2 is SNEGSKA (reference sequence). V lost 4 bases to trimming and J lost 7 bases; unmatched junction nucleotides: 6. Via MiXCR, TCRdb re-called the PCR reads. The sample yields tens of thousands of clones, about 15% seen once. The sequencing input was blood. V is TRBV20-1 and J is TRBJ1-6; 11 bases line up with TRBD1. The receptor's source is a female donor with papillary thyroid cancer or a benign thyroid nodule (not recorded which). Some clones in this sample may be carry-over from other donors' samples. The CDR3 DNA is TGCAGTGCTAAGGGGACAGGGGGTGGGAATTCACCCCTCCACTTT. Translating gives CSAKGTGGGNSPLHF.